What follows is one T cell receptor (beta chain) and its context. Its antigen is unknown. Qualities for individual bases were not recorded, and no much larger clone is one base off. This entry belongs to a study of control samples from healthy donors and cancer patients (dated by TCRdb to the early 2020s). The CDR3 numbers 16 residues from cysteine through phenylalanine. Only the CDR3 region is kept as DNA, spanning 48 bases read in frame from base 1. Reading the germline V gene (reference sequence) gives CDR1 SGHKS and CDR2 YYEKEE. V lost 0 bases and J lost 4 bases; the stretch between them is 13 bases long. Library generation was performed with the immunoSEQ multiplex PCR assay. TCRdb took this table from immuneACCESS and kept in-frame rearrangements with V and J called. Such tables lack part of the clones; where checked against another copy, unresolved V genes explain under half of the gap, and the rest is unexplained. The sample data list about 140,000 clones, and about nine tenths of these were observed just once. The ten largest clonotypes hold about 11% of the sample.

The sequenced sample was blood. The source is a man aged 25-45 years in good health. The V and J segments used are TRBV5-5 and TRBJ1-4, and the D gene may be TRBD1, 6 bases matching. The CDR3 in this case is CASSLDRTEVNEKLFF. In nucleotides, the sequence is TGTGCCAGCAGCTTGGACCGGACAGAAGTTAATGAAAAACTGTTTTTT.